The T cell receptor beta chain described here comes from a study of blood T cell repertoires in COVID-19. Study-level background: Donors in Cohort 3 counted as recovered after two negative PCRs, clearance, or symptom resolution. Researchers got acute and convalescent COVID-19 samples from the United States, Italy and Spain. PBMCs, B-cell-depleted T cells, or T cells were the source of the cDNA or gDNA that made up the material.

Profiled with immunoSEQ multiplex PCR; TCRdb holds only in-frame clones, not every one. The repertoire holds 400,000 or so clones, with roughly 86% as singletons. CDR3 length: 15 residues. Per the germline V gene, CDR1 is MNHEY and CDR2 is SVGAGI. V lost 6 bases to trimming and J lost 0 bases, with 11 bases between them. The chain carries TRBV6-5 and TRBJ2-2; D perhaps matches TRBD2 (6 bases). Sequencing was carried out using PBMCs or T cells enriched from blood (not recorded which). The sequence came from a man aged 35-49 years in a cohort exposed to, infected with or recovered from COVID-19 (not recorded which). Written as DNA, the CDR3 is TGTGCCAGCAGGACTTCTAGCGCGAACACCGGGGAGCTGTTTTTT. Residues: CASRTSSANTGELFF.